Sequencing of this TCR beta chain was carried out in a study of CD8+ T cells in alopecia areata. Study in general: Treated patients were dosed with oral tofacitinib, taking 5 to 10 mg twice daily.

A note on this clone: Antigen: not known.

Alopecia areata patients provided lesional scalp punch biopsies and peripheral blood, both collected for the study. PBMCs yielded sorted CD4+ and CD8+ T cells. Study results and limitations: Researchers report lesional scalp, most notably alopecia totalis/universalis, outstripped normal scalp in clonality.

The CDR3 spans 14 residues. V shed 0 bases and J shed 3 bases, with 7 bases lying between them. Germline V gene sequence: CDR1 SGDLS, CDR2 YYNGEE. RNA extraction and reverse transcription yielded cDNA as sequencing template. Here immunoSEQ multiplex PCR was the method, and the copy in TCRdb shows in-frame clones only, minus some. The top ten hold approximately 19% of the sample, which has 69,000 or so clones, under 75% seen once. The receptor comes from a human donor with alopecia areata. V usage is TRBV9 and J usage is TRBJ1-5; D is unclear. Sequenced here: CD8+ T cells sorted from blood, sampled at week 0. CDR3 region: CASSVGQNNQPQHF. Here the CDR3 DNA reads TGTGCCAGCAGCGTAGGGCAGAACAATCAGCCCCAGCATTTT.